Following are 12 T cell receptor beta chains from one sample sequenced in a study of shared clonotypes between healthy human individuals. TCRdb's table, derived via immunoSEQ multiplex PCR, lists solely in-frame clones and lacks some. The repertoire holds about 2.4 million clones, with 80% to 95% as singletons. Sequencing was done on a sample of naive CD4+ T cells from PBMCs. Subset specified: CD45RA+ positively selected. These receptors originate from a man aged 18 to 30 in good health. Some clones in this sample may be carry-over from other donors' samples.

The V gene is TRBV11-3, the J gene TRBJ1-1; D gene ambiguous. V lost 4 bases and J 1 base, leaving 10 bases between the germline ends. CDR1 is SGHNT, CDR2 YENEEA, per germline. CDR3 length: 14 residues. The CDR3, as DNA: TGTGCCAGCAGCTCCACATCACGGAACACTGAAGCTTTCTTT. Translating it yields CASSSTSRNTEAFF.

The chain carries TRBV18 and TRBJ1-2; D is unclear. The V end lost 4 bases, the J end lost 0 bases, and 12 bases lay between the germline ends. Germline V gene lookup returns CDR1 KGHSH and CDR2 LQKENI. The CDR3 runs 15 residues. Here the CDR3 DNA reads TGTGCCAGCTCACGGGAGAATCACCCTAACTATGGCTACACCTTC. Amino acids: CASSRENHPNYGYTF.

Only one count was recorded for this clone. The V and J genes are TRBV19 and TRBJ2-2; 8 bases are a match to TRBD1. The CDR3 extends over 14 amino acids. CDR1 LNHDA and CDR2 SQIVND come from the germline V gene (reference sequence). V dropped 8 bases and J dropped 3; count of bases not matched to a gene: 5. The CDR3 spells CASDDRGDTGELFF. CDR3 coding DNA: TGTGCCAGTGATGACAGGGGTGACACCGGGGAGCTGTTTTTT. Based on the CDR3 plus reference TRBV19 and TRBJ2-2, the full variable domain is DGGITQSPKYLFRKEGQNVTLSCEQNLNHDAMYWYRQDPGQGLRLIYYSQIVNDFQKGDIAEGYSVSREKKESFPLTVTSAQKNPTAFYLCASDDRGDTGELFFGEGSRLTVL.

This chain uses TRBV29-1 with TRBJ2-7; TRBD1 matches 7 bases. V lost 3 bases to trimming and J lost 2 bases; unmatched junction nucleotides: 7. This CDR3 region has 14 residues. From germline, CDR1 is SQVTM and CDR2 ANQGSEA. CDR3 loop: CSVEDTGVTYEQYF. The CDR3 DNA reads TGCAGCGTTGAGGATACAGGGGTTACCTACGAGCAGTACTTC.

The chain is built from TRBV5-1 and TRBJ1-1, with 10 bases matching TRBD1. Germline loops: CDR1 SGHRS, CDR2 YFSETQ. The CDR3 contains 14 residues. Trimming took 4 bases from V and 4 from J; bases not matched to a gene: 4. Here the CDR3 reads CASSETGGFTEAFF. CDR3 bases: TGCGCCAGCAGCGAGACAGGGGGCTTCACTGAAGCTTTCTTT.

This clone was counted a few times. The chain links TRBV18 to TRBJ1-1; no definite D call. Germline values: CDR1 KGHSH, CDR2 LQKENI. Trimming pared 1 base from V and 5 bases from J, leaving 8 bases between. The CDR3 is 13 amino acids. This CDR3 is CASSPLGTTEAFF. CDR3 sequence (DNA): TGTGCCAGCTCACCACTCGGCACGACTGAAGCTTTCTTT.

The chain links TRBV4-2 to TRBJ1-2; no definite D call. The CDR3 has 13 residues. V was cut by 0 bases and J by 5 bases, with 7 bases left in between. Germline V gene sequence: CDR1 LGHNA, CDR2 YNFKEQ. The chain's CDR3 is CASSQEGLYGYTF. Here the CDR3 DNA reads TGTGCCAGCAGCCAAGAAGGTTTATATGGCTACACCTTC.

V usage is TRBV19 and J usage is TRBJ1-1; D not certain. This CDR3 comprises 14 residues. Trimming stripped 3 bases from V and 6 bases from J, with 14 bases between. Germline V CDR1 and CDR2: LNHDA, SQIVND (reference sequence). Written as DNA, the CDR3 is TGTGCCAGTAGTATTAGGGTGGGGATCGCTGAAGCTTTCTTT. Protein: CASSIRVGIAEAFF. Full variable domain (remainder filled in from reference TRBV19 and TRBJ1-1): DGGITQSPKYLFRKEGQNVTLSCEQNLNHDAMYWYRQDPGQGLRLIYYSQIVNDFQKGDIAEGYSVSREKKESFPLTVTSAQKNPTAFYLCASSIRVGIAEAFFGQGTRLTVV.

The sample holds one count of this clone. The genes are TRBV5-5 and TRBJ2-7; 12 positions agree with TRBD2. The ends lost 7 bases at V and 4 bases at J; junction bases unmatched: 12. CDR3 size: 16 residues. Germline CDR1 is SGHKS and CDR2 is YYEKEE (reference sequence). CDR3 sequence: CASLLAGGPPRYEQYF. The CDR3 region has the DNA TGTGCCAGCCTCCTAGCGGGAGGGCCTCCAAGGTACGAGCAGTACTTC. Variable domain in full (rest from reference TRBV5-5 and TRBJ2-7): DAGVTQSPTHLIKTRGQQVTLRCSPISGHKSVSWYQQVLGQGPQFIFQYYEKEERGRGNFPDRFSARQFPNYSSELNVNALLLGDSALYLCASLLAGGPPRYEQYFGPGTRLTVT.

The V call is TRBV5-1, the J call TRBJ2-1, with 10 nucleotides matching TRBD2. V lost 0 bases, J lost 0 bases, and 15 bases stayed unmatched. Germline lookup yields CDR1 SGHRS and CDR2 YFSETQ. The CDR3 contains 21 residues. The CDR3 DNA follows: TGCGCCAGCAGCTTGGCCAAAGGCGGACTAGCGGACATTAGCTCCTACAATGAGCAGTTCTTC. Translation: CASSLAKGGLADISSYNEQFF. The whole variable domain, filled in from reference TRBV5-1 and TRBJ2-1, reads KAGVTQTPRYLIKTRGQQVTLSCSPISGHRSVSWYQQTPGQGLQFLFEYFSETQRNKGNFPGRFSGRQFSNSRSEMNVSTLELGDSALYLCASSLAKGGLADISSYNEQFFGPGTRLTVL.

V is TRBV7-3 and J is TRBJ2-6, with a tentative D call TRBD1 (7 bases). Germline V gene data show CDR1 as SGHTA and CDR2 as FQGTGA. Trimming stripped 2 bases from V and 0 bases from J, with 23 bases between. This CDR3 spans 21 amino acids. CDR3 region: CASSLFSRRDRLGSGANVLTF. CDR3 bases: TGTGCCAGCAGCTTATTCAGCAGGAGGGACAGATTGGGCTCTGGGGCCAACGTCCTGACTTTC.

This sequence joins TRBV6-5 and TRBJ1-1, with D maybe TRBD1 (5 bases). In germline, CDR1 is MNHEY, CDR2 SVGAGI. V was shortened by 6 bases and J by 5 bases, with 13 bases between the two germline ends. The CDR3 contains 13 residues. The CDR3 coding sequence is TGTGCCAGCAGCAACAGGCACCCAACTGAAGCTTTCTTT. Amino acids: CASSNRHPTEAFF.